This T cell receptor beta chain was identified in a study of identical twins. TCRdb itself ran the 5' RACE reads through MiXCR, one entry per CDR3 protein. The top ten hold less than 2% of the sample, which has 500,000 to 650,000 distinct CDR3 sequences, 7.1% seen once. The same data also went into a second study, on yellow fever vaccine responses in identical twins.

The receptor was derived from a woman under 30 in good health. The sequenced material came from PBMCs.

The CDR3 DNA is TGTGCCAGCAGCTCATCAGGGTTTGCTGGGGCCAACGTCCTGACTTTC. It is translated as CASSSSGFAGANVLTF. This chain links TRBV7-6 with TRBJ2-6; a weak D match, TRBD1 (5 bases). V gave up 4 bases and J gave up 2 bases, with 12 bases separating them. This CDR3 has 16 residues. The germline V gene encodes CDR1 SGHVS and CDR2 FNYEAQ.